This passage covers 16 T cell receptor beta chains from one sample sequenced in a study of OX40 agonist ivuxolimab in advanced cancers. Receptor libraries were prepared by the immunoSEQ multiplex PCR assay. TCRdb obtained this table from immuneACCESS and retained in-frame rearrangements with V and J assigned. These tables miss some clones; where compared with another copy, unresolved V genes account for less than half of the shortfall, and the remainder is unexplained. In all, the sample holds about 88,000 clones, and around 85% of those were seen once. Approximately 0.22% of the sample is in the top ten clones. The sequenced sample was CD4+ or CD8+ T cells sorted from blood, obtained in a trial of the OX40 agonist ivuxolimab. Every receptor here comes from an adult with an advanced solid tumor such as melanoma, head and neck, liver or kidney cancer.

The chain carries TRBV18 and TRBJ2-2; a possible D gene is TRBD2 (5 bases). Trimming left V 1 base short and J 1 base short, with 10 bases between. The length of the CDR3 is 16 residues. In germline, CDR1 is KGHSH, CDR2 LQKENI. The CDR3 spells CASSPLESGNTGELFF. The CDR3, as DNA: TGTGCCAGCTCACCACTTGAGAGCGGGAACACCGGGGAGCTGTTTTTT.

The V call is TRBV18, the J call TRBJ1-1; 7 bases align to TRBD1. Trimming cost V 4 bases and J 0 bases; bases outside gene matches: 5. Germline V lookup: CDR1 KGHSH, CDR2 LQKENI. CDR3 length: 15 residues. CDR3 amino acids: CASSLGTAMNTEAFF. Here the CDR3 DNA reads TGTGCCAGCTCACTCGGGACAGCCATGAACACTGAAGCTTTCTTT.

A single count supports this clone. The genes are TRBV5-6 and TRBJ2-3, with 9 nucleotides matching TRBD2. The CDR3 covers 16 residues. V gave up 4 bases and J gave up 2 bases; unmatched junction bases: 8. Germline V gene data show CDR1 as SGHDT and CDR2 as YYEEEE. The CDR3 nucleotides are TGTGCCAGCAGCACCGTAGCGGGAGCCTCCACAGATACGCAGTATTTT. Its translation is CASSTVAGASTDTQYF.

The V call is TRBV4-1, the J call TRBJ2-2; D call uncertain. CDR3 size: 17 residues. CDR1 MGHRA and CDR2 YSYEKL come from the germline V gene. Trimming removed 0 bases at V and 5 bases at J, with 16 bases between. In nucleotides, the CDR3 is TGCGCCAGCAGCCAAGAATACGTAACAGTGGGGACCGGGGAGCTGTTTTTT. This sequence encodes CASSQEYVTVGTGELFF.

CDR3 DNA: TGTGCCAGCAGCGCAAGGACTAGCGGGAGGGCGGATACGCAGTATTTT. Amino acids: CASSARTSGRADTQYF. The chain has TRBV9 and TRBJ2-3, with 15 positions matching TRBD2. Per the germline V gene, CDR1 is SGDLS and CDR2 is YYNGEE. CDR3 length: 16 amino acids. V lost 3 bases, J lost 6 bases, and 5 bases stayed unmatched.

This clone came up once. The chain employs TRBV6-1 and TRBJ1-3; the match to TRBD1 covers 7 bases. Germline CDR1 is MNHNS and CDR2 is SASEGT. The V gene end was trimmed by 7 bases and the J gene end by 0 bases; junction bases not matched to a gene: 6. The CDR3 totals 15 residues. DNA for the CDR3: TGTGCCAGCACCCGGGACAGCAACTCTGGAAACACCATATATTTT. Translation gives CASTRDSNSGNTIYF.

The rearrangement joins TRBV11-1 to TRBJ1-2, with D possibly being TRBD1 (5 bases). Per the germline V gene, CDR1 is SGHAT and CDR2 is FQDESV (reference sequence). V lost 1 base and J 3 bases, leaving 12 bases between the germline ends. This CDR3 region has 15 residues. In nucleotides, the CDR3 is TGTGCCAGCAGCTTAGAGTCGGGGCTTGACTATGGCTACACCTTC. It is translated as CASSLESGLDYGYTF.

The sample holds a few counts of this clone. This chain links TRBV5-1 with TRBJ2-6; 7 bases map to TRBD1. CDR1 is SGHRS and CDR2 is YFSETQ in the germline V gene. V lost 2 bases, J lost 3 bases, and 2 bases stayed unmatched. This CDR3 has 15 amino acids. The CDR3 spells CASSLQGLGANVLTF. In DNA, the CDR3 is TGCGCCAGCAGCTTACAGGGGCTTGGGGCCAACGTCCTGACTTTC.

In nucleotides, the CDR3 is TGTGCCAGCAGCCGCGTCGCGGGGGGGCTTGGGGAGACCCAGTACTTC. Protein sequence: CASSRVAGGLGETQYF. V and J are TRBV11-3 and TRBJ2-5, with TRBD2 matching over 9 bases. From germline, CDR1 is SGHNT and CDR2 YENEEA. J gave up 5 bases and V 5 bases, and 12 bases lay outside the gene matches. This CDR3 has 16 residues.

The CDR3 nucleotides are TGTGCCAGCAGCCGTTTCACTACATGGAATTCACCCCTCCACTTT. Its protein product is CASSRFTTWNSPLHF. The chain carries TRBV5-6 and TRBJ1-6; D remains ambiguous. Trimming pared 4 bases from V and 7 bases from J, leaving 15 bases between. Germline V lookup: CDR1 SGHDT, CDR2 YYEEEE. CDR3 length: 15 residues.

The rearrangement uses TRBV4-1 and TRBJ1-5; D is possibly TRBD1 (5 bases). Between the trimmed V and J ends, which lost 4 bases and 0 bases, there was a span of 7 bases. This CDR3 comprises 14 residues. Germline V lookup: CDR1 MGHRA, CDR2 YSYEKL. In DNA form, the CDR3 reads TGCGCCAGCAGCCGGGACGTTAGCAATCAGCCCCAGCATTTT. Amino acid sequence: CASSRDVSNQPQHF.

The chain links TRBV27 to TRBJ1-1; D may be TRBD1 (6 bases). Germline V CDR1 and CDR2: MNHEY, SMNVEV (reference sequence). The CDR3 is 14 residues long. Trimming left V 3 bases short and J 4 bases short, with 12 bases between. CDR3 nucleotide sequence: TGTGCCAGCAGTTTTAGGGGGGCGGGCACTGAAGCTTTCTTT. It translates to CASSFRGAGTEAFF.

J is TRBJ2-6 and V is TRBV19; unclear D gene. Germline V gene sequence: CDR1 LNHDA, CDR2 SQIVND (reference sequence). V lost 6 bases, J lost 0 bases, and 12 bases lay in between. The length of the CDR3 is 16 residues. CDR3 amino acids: CASRTVGSSGANVLTF. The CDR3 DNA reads TGTGCCAGTAGAACCGTAGGTAGCTCTGGGGCCAACGTCCTGACTTTC.

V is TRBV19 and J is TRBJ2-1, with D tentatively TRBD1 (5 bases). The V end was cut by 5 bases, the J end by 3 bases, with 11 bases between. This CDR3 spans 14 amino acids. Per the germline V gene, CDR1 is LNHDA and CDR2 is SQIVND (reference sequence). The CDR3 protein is CASSLQVGYNEQFF. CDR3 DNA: TGTGCCAGTAGTCTACAGGTAGGCTACAATGAGCAGTTCTTC.

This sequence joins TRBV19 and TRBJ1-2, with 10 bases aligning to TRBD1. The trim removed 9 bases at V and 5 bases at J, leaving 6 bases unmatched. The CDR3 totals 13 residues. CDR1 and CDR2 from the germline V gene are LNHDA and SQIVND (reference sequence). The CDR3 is CASNRDRGYGYTF. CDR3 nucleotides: TGTGCCAGCAACCGGGACAGGGGTTATGGCTACACCTTC. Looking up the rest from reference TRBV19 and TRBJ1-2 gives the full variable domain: DGGITQSPKYLFRKEGQNVTLSCEQNLNHDAMYWYRQDPGQGLRLIYYSQIVNDFQKGDIAEGYSVSREKKESFPLTVTSAQKNPTAFYLCASNRDRGYGYTFGSGTRLTVV.

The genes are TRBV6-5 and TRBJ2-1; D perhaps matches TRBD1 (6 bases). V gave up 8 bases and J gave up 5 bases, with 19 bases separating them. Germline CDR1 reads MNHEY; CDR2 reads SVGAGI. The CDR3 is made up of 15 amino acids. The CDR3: CASRLMSGGHNEQFF. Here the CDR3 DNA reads TGTGCCAGCCGGTTAATGAGTGGGGGCCACAATGAGCAGTTCTTC.